These T cell receptor beta chains were read from a single sample in a study of blood T cell repertoires in COVID-19. Assay used: immunoSEQ multiplex PCR; TCRdb lists only in-frame clones, some missing. Here the sample spans 300,000 to 400,000 clones, roughly 90% being singletons. The material sequenced was peripheral blood. These receptors were obtained from a woman aged 25 to 45 with COVID-19, enrolled during active disease. Each CDR3 is given with its conserved first and last residue. A D gene is named only where the DNA matches it firmly. Rows give clone size only sometimes, using once, few, many, or a class for an expanded clone.

V gene	J gene	D gene	clone size	CDR3 protein	CDR3 DNA
TRBV2	TRBJ2-3	TRBD2	-	CASSDVGGFTDTQYF	TGTGCCAGCAGTGATGTGGGAGGGTTCACAGATACGCAGTATTTT
TRBV24-1	TRBJ2-1	-	-	CATTDPGYNEQFF	TGTGCCACCACCGACCCAGGATACAATGAGCAGTTCTTC
TRBV12-5	TRBJ1-3	TRBD1	once	CASGFNPGTGGYTIYF	TGTGCTAGTGGTTTCAACCCCGGGACAGGGGGTTACACCATATATTTT
TRBV29-1	TRBJ2-1	-	-	CSVGHGVVNEQFF	TGCAGCGTTGGACACGGGGTGGTCAATGAGCAGTTCTTC
TRBV29-1	TRBJ1-1	-	-	CSVEALAKERDTEAFF	TGCAGCGTTGAAGCTTTAGCCAAGGAGAGGGACACTGAAGCTTTCTTT
TRBV10-2	TRBJ1-3	-	-	CASSDQGLDTIYF	TGCGCCAGCAGTGACCAGGGATTAGACACCATATATTTT
TRBV28	TRBJ1-5	-	-	CASAQPQGSNQPQHF	TGTGCCAGCGCCCAGCCGCAGGGGAGCAATCAGCCCCAGCATTTT
TRBV2	TRBJ2-1	TRBD2	few	CASKGREGGNEQFF	TGTGCCAGCAAAGGCCGGGAGGGGGGCAATGAGCAGTTCTTC
TRBV11-3	TRBJ2-1	-	-	CASSLAASSYNEQFF	TGTGCCAGCAGCTTAGCGGCTAGCAGCTACAATGAGCAGTTCTTC
TRBV30	TRBJ1-4	-	-	CAWTDIPGEKLFF	TGTGCCTGGACCGACATCCCGGGGGAAAAACTGTTTTTT
TRBV30	TRBJ2-3	-	-	CAWSQGPPTDTQYF	TGTGCCTGGAGTCAGGGCCCCCCCACAGATACGCAGTATTTT
TRBV2	TRBJ1-1	TRBD1	few	CASSVQGAYTEAFF	TGTGCCAGCAGTGTTCAGGGGGCTTACACTGAAGCTTTCTTT
TRBV25-1	TRBJ1-1	-	-	CASSEYPHQGNTEAFF	TGTGCCAGCAGTGAATATCCTCACCAGGGGAACACTGAAGCTTTCTTT
TRBV5-1	TRBJ2-7	TRBD2	-	CASSWASGTYEQYF	TGCGCCAGCTCCTGGGCTAGCGGGACCTACGAGCAGTACTTC
TRBV19	TRBJ2-1	-	-	CASSASLTIFF	TGTGCCAGTAGTGCATCCCTTACAATCTTCTTC
TRBV3-1/TRBV3-2	TRBJ1-1	TRBD1	-	CASSHPDRGTEAFF	TGTGCCAGCAGCCACCCGGACAGGGGCACTGAAGCTTTCTTT
TRBV10-2	TRBJ2-1	TRBD2	many	CASRLADNEQFF	TGCGCCAGCCGACTAGCGGACAATGAGCAGTTCTTC
TRBV3-1/TRBV3-2	TRBJ2-7	TRBD1	-	CASSQEVQGAQSYEQYF	TGTGCCAGCAGCCAAGAAGTACAGGGGGCCCAATCCTACGAGCAGTACTTC
TRBV19	TRBJ1-1	-	-	CASRGTGITEAFF	TGTGCCAGTAGAGGAACAGGGATTACTGAAGCTTTCTTT
TRBV20-1	TRBJ1-1	-	-	CSVSFSEAFF	TGCAGTGTGAGTTTCTCTGAAGCTTTCTTT
TRBV29-1	TRBJ1-1	TRBD1	-	CSVAHGQGETFF	TGCAGCGTTGCCCACGGACAGGGGGAAACTTTCTTT
TRBV7-8	TRBJ2-1	-	-	CASSLGYYNEQFF	TGTGCCAGCAGCTTAGGCTATTACAATGAGCAGTTCTTC
TRBV12-3/TRBV12-4	TRBJ1-2	-	-	CASSPGTGSGYTF	TGTGCCAGCAGCCCCGGAACAGGCAGTGGCTACACCTTC
TRBV6-5	TRBJ1-5	-	-	CASSSEVGQPQHF	TGTGCCAGCAGTTCTGAGGTCGGTCAGCCCCAGCATTTT
TRBV9	TRBJ2-2	TRBD1	-	CASSSRTGYTGELFF	TGTGCCAGCAGCTCTCGGACAGGTTACACCGGGGAGCTGTTTTTT
TRBV14	TRBJ2-3	TRBD2	-	CASSLNTGLAVVDTQYF	TGTGCCAGCAGTCTGAATACGGGACTAGCGGTTGTGGATACGCAGTATTTT
TRBV19	TRBJ2-5	TRBD1	once	CASGRDRVSETQYF	TGTGCCAGTGGGCGAGACAGGGTCTCGGAGACCCAGTACTTC
TRBV6-5	TRBJ2-3	TRBD1	once	CASSLDRGLPDTQYF	TGTGCCAGCAGTTTGGACAGGGGGCTCCCAGATACGCAGTATTTT
TRBV6-6	TRBJ2-2	-	-	CASSYSAGRTGELFF	TGTGCCAGCAGTTACTCGGCGGGGCGCACCGGGGAGCTGTTTTTT
TRBV14	TRBJ2-1	TRBD2	-	CASSPSGRYNEQFF	TGTGCCAGCAGCCCCAGCGGGAGGTACAATGAGCAGTTCTTC
TRBV29-1	TRBJ2-7	TRBD1	-	CSVVGQTPYEQYF	TGCAGCGTTGTGGGACAGACCCCCTACGAGCAGTACTTC
TRBV28	TRBJ1-1	-	-	CASSFNLQELVTEAFF	TGTGCCAGCAGTTTCAATCTACAGGAGTTGGTCACTGAAGCTTTCTTT
TRBV19	TRBJ2-7	TRBD1	-	CASSPYIRTGTSGDEQYF	TGTGCCAGTAGTCCCTACATCCGGACAGGGACCTCCGGAGACGAGCAGTACTTC
TRBV19	TRBJ2-7	TRBD2	-	CASSPIAGGPPEQYF	TGTGCCAGTAGTCCGATAGCGGGAGGGCCCCCCGAGCAGTACTTC
TRBV30	TRBJ1-6	-	-	CAWSVAGNNSPLHF	TGTGCCTGGAGTGTAGCAGGGAATAATTCACCCCTCCACTTT
TRBV5-1	TRBJ2-1	-	few	CASSAGQKSSYNEQFF	TGCGCCAGCAGCGCGGGACAGAAGAGCTCCTACAATGAGCAGTTCTTC
TRBV4-2	TRBJ2-1	-	-	CASSQLQNEQFF	TGTGCCAGCAGCCAATTGCAGAATGAGCAGTTCTTC
TRBV30	TRBJ1-1	-	-	CAWSGVGVGTEAFF	TGTGCCTGGAGTGGCGTAGGGGTTGGCACTGAAGCTTTCTTT
TRBV6-4	TRBJ1-5	-	-	CASSDARHYSNQPQHF	TGTGCCAGCAGTGACGCTAGGCACTATAGCAATCAGCCCCAGCATTTT
TRBV10-3	TRBJ2-1	TRBD1	-	CAIRTGGIYNEQFF	TGTGCCATCAGGACAGGGGGCATCTACAATGAGCAGTTCTTC
TRBV28	TRBJ2-3	-	once	CASNLYGVQSPDTQYF	TGTGCCAGCAACCTCTACGGGGTACAGAGCCCAGATACGCAGTATTTT
TRBV27	TRBJ2-2	-	-	CASTVSSTGSTGELFF	TGTGCCAGCACAGTTTCTTCAACAGGGAGTACCGGGGAGCTGTTTTTT
TRBV19	TRBJ1-5	-	few	CASTNGWGGQQPQHF	TGTGCCAGTACCAATGGATGGGGAGGGCAGCAGCCCCAGCATTTT